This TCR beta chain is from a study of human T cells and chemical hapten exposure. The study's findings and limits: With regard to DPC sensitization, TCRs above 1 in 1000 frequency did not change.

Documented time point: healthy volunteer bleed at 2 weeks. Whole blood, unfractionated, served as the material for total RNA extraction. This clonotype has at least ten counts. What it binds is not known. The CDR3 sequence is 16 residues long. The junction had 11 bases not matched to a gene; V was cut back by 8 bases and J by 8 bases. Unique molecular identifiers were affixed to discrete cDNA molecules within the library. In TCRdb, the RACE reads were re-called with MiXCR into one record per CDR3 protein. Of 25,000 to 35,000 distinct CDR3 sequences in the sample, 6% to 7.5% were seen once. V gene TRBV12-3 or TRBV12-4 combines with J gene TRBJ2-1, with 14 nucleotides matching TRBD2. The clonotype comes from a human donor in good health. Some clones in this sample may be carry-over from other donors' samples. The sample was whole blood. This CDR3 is CASLNSGTSGSYEQFF. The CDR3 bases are TGTGCCAGCCTAAACTCCGGGACTAGCGGGAGTTATGAGCAGTTCTTC.